Below are 16 T cell receptor beta chains sequenced from a single sample in a study of blood T cells in healthy people across ages (dated by TCRdb to 2014 to 2015). The library was made by 5' RACE. The run used an Illumina HiSeq 2500. A second PCR of roughly 7 to 12 cycles was performed with a sample-barcoded 5' primer and a J-beta primer mix. Clones were called with MiXCR by TCRdb after fastp trimmed the public reads at Q25, and only in-frame beta chains were retained. Every distinct CDR3 protein forms one entry, paired with its most common genes and DNA. This sample gives under 1,000,000 distinct CDR3 sequences in total; approximately 35% of them show up just once. Over 10% of the sample is taken by the ten largest. The material sequenced was blood. The receptors derive from a man younger than 30 in good health.

The rearrangement uses TRBV4-3 and TRBJ2-5, with D perhaps matching TRBD2 (6 bases). The germline V gene encodes CDR1 LGHNA and CDR2 YSLEER. Trimming cost V 0 bases and J 5 bases, with 13 bases left between them. The CDR3 has 15 amino acids. In DNA, the CDR3 is TGCGCCAGCAGCCAAGATCGCGGGGATAGGGAGACCCAGTACTTC. The encoded protein is CASSQDRGDRETQYF.

As to this clonotype: One junction end does not reproduce the germline sequence, and a read error may be involved. The J gene is TRBJ1-1, the V gene TRBV5-1, with TRBD1 matching 9 bases. CDR1 SGHRS and CDR2 YFSETQ come from the germline V gene. The CDR3 is made up of 14 amino acids. CDR3 bases: TGCGCCAGCAGCGAACAGGGGGCACGCACTGAAGTTTTCTTT. It is translated as CASSEQGARTEVFF.

Concerning this clonotype itself: The junction departs from the called germline gene at one end, perhaps through a read error. The V and J genes are TRBV5-1 and TRBJ2-3; no reliable D call. There are 13 residues in the CDR3. Germline V gene lookup returns CDR1 SGHRS and CDR2 YFSETQ. The CDR3 spells CASSPTITDAQYF. The CDR3 region has the DNA TGCGCCAGCAGCCCAACTATCACAGATGCGCAGTATTTT.

V gene TRBV7-2 combines with J gene TRBJ2-3, with D unresolved. The CDR3 is made up of 14 amino acids. Trimming left V 5 bases short and J 5 bases short, with 14 bases between. Germline V CDR1 and CDR2: SGHTA, FQGNSA. The CDR3: CASSPPRVRDTQYF. CDR3 coding DNA: TGTGCCAGCAGCCCCCCCCGGGTACGAGATACGCAGTATTTT.

This clonotype showed up just a few times. The chain links TRBV6-2 or TRBV6-3 to TRBJ2-2, with D uncertain. The V and J ends lost 0 bases and 1 base respectively, with 9 bases between them. The length of the CDR3 is 16 residues. Looked up from germline, CDR1 is MNHEY and CDR2 is SVGEGT. The CDR3, as DNA: TGTGCCAGCAGTTACTCGACCCAGGTGAACACCGGGGAGCTGTTTTTT. Translating gives CASSYSTQVNTGELFF.

This clonotype was counted a few times. This chain connects TRBV29-1 to TRBJ2-1; 7 nucleotides line up with TRBD1. With 3 bases clipped from V and 13 bases from J, the junction kept 18 bases outside the gene matches. This CDR3 comprises 15 residues. Germline CDR1 reads SQVTM; CDR2 reads ANQGSEA. CDR3 nucleotides: TGCAGCGTTGAGGGAAACCGGGACAGTCAAGAGACCCAGTTCTTC. It codes for CSVEGNRDSQETQFF.

This clonotype has only a few counts. The chain carries TRBV2 and TRBJ2-3; TRBD1 agrees at 7 bases. Germline values: CDR1 SNHLY, CDR2 FYNNEI. With 7 bases clipped from V and 2 bases from J, the junction kept 6 bases outside the gene matches. The CDR3 runs 14 residues. CDR3 DNA: TGTGCCAGCACCTACGGGACAGTCACAGATACGCAGTATTTT. Encoded protein: CASTYGTVTDTQYF.

This clonotype was counted a few times. This chain joins TRBV11-2 and TRBJ2-4; the D gene is possibly TRBD2 (5 bases). The ends were cut back, 5 bases at V and 6 bases at J, with 14 bases in the middle. The CDR3 contains 14 residues. Per the germline V gene, CDR1 is SGHAT and CDR2 is FQNNGV. CDR3 DNA sequence: TGTGCCAGCAGCCCCGGAGGATGGGGAAACATTCAGTACTTC. Amino acid sequence: CASSPGGWGNIQYF. The whole variable domain, filled in from reference TRBV11-2 and TRBJ2-4, reads EAGVAQSPRYKIIEKRQSVAFWCNPISGHATLYWYQQILGQGPKLLIQFQNNGVVDDSQLPKDRFSAERLKGVDSTLKIQPAKLEDSAVYLCASSPGGWGNIQYFGAGTRLSVL.

This clonotype has just a few counts. This rearrangement joins TRBV6-6 to TRBJ1-2, with a possible D match to TRBD1 (6 bases). The ends were cut back, 6 bases at V and 7 bases at J, with 21 bases in the middle. The CDR3 runs 15 residues. Germline-derived CDR1 and CDR2 are MNHNY and SVGAGI (reference sequence). The DNA for the CDR3 is TGTGCCAGCAGGCTCAGCGTCCAGGGGTTCGGTGGCTACACCTTC. This encodes CASRLSVQGFGGYTF.

This sequence joins TRBV6-5 and TRBJ1-2; 8 positions agree with TRBD1. The V gene's germline CDR1 is MNHEY and CDR2 SVGAGI. The CDR3 is 13 amino acids. The V segment lost 6 bases and the J segment 7 bases; nucleotides outside the gene matches: 7. CDR3 loop: CASRIQGESGYTF. Written as DNA, the CDR3 is TGTGCCAGCAGAATACAGGGGGAGAGTGGCTACACCTTC.

The CDR3 spells CAWNGGLGQPQHF. DNA of the CDR3: TGTGCCTGGAACGGGGGTTTGGGTCAGCCCCAGCATTTT. This chain uses TRBV30 with TRBJ1-5; D is possibly TRBD1 (5 bases). Germline V gene sequence: CDR1 GTSNPN, CDR2 SVGIG (reference sequence). CDR3 length: 13 amino acids. Trimming shortened V by 4 bases and J by 6 bases, and 13 bases separated the two germline ends.

This clonotype was picked up many times. This chain uses TRBV20-1 with TRBJ1-2; possible D gene TRBD1, 5 bases. Deletions cut 3 bases from V and 6 bases from J, with 8 bases between. There are 11 residues in the CDR3. Germline-derived CDR1 and CDR2 are DFQATT and SNEGSKA (reference sequence). The CDR3 sequence is CSASRDDGYTF. CDR3 DNA: TGCAGTGCTAGCAGGGACGATGGCTACACCTTC.

This clonotype was counted between two and nine times. J is TRBJ2-7 and V is TRBV20-1, with 7 bases fitting TRBD2. Per the germline V gene, CDR1 is DFQATT and CDR2 is SNEGSKA (reference sequence). V gave up 3 bases and J gave up 0 bases; unmatched junction bases: 8. The length of the CDR3 is 15 residues. The CDR3 region is CSASDHRTSSYEQYF. In DNA form, the CDR3 reads TGCAGTGCTAGCGACCACAGGACTAGCTCCTACGAGCAGTACTTC.

This chain connects TRBV27 to TRBJ2-7; D is unclear. This CDR3 contains 16 residues. The V end lost 5 bases, the J end lost 3 bases, and 20 bases lay between the germline ends. Germline CDR1 and CDR2: MNHEY and SMNVEV (reference sequence). CDR3 amino acids: CASSQFPAAPDYEQYF. Written as DNA, the CDR3 is TGTGCCAGCAGTCAATTTCCAGCAGCTCCTGACTACGAGCAGTACTTC.

The chain recombines TRBV20-1 with TRBJ1-5, with D uncertain. Germline CDR1 and CDR2: DFQATT and SNEGSKA (reference sequence). The V end lost 0 bases, the J end lost 1 base, and 7 bases lay between the germline ends. The CDR3 length is 14 residues. This chain's CDR3 is CSARDTGSNQPQHF. CDR3 nucleotides: TGCAGTGCTAGAGATACTGGGAGCAATCAGCCCCAGCATTTT.

The chain carries TRBV6-2 or TRBV6-3 and TRBJ2-1; the D gene is possibly TRBD1 (6 bases). The CDR3 covers 11 residues. The germline V and J ends were trimmed by 7 bases and 8 bases, with 9 bases remaining between them. Per the germline V gene, CDR1 is MNHEY and CDR2 is SVGEGT. The CDR3 bases are TGTGCCAGCACGGACAGCCATGAGCAGTTCTTC. Translating it yields CASTDSHEQFF.